This T cell receptor beta chain was sequenced in a study of neurological immune-mediated disorders. This clonotype came up many times. The length of the CDR3 is 14 residues. Germline V gives CDR1 SGHRS, CDR2 YFSETQ. V was pared by 5 bases and J by 5 bases, with 9 bases of the junction left unmatched. TCRdb ran MiXCR on the 5' RACE reads and lists one entry per CDR3 protein. Here the sample spans fewer than 80,000 distinct CDR3 sequences, 4% to 6% being singletons. The sequence derives from a woman aged 50 to 60 with multiple sclerosis. This chain links TRBV5-1 with TRBJ1-1; 7 bases agree with TRBD1. The sequenced sample was PBMCs. The CDR3 sequence is CASSLSTGRTEAFF. CDR3 nucleotides: TGCGCCAGCAGTTTATCGACAGGGAGGACTGAAGCTTTCTTT.